The sequence of this T cell receptor (beta chain) was determined in a study of human T cells and chemical hapten exposure (TCRdb year 2021). Regarding the complete study: For sensitization, 2% DPC in acetone was applied to a 2 cm by 2 cm area of upper inner arm skin. Throughout the roughly 26-week study period, patients were also given weekly therapeutic DPC doses on the scalp. Patch testing was done on the upper back using Finn chambers containing 0.01% DPC, and results were scored after 6 days according to International Contact Dermatitis Research Group standards. Most of the patients in the cohort were female, and the cohort covered alopecia areata with under or over 50% scalp involvement, alopecia totalis and alopecia universalis. The libraries were sequenced as a pool, and the TCR yield per sample differed mostly because of small variations in library volumes within the pool. The study tracked peripheral blood TCR repertoire changes in vivo during primary and secondary sensitization to the hapten diphenylcyclopropenone (DPC) in alopecia patients. Blood samples were taken from patients before sensitization (week 0) and then at 2, 6 and about 24 weeks after DPC sensitization. Under 30 alopecia patients gave blood for TCR sequencing at one to four time points (pre-sensitization, 2, 6 and 24 weeks).

Broader findings and caveats from the paper: Repeated subsampling changed both the strength of the expansion versus patch-test correlation and the threshold at which that correlation became significant. The number of PT1 expanded TCRs positively correlated with patch test score, significant at thresholds 8, 16 and 32 but not 4. DPC sensitization did not change the number of TCRs with a frequency above 1 in 1000, and there was no evidence of changes in global repertoire structure. All patients had alopecia, a presumed autoimmune disease, so their immune response might differ from that of healthy individuals. Expanded TCRs formed significantly more large CDR3 similarity clusters than pre-sensitization or healthy control sets, consistent with antigen-driven responses.

Library method: RACE. Sequencing used a NextSeq 500. During library preparation, unique molecular identifiers were attached to individual cDNA molecules so that TCRs could be counted in a quantitative, reproducible way. For every blood RNA sample, sequencing covered both the TCR alpha and TCR beta chains. Under the source paper's analysis protocol: Samples had a median of roughly 87,000 TCRs, with a range from roughly 20,000 to 690,600. The Decombinator software suite was used to annotate the V, J and CDR3 of the TCR reads. Every sample was subsampled to the same number of TCRs (28,000) for the PS versus PT1 abundance plots. TCRs were defined as expanded if absent before sensitization and observed at least eight times at the 2-week time point. The public reads were quality trimmed at Q25 with fastp and then assembled into clones with MiXCR by TCRdb, keeping productive beta chains. Identical CDR3 protein sequences are pooled into one entry, listed with their most common genes and DNA. These V and J calls rely on TCRdb rather than the paper's analysis. Here the sample has just over 80,000 distinct CDR3 sequences; approximately 11% occur a single time. Of the sample, approximately 4% falls within the top ten clones.

This clonotype was found many times. There is no known antigen for this receptor. Per-nucleotide qualities are absent, and no much larger clonotype sits a single base away. The CDR3 holds 14 amino acids from the cysteine to the phenylalanine. The DNA shown is the 42-base CDR3, in frame from base 1. CDR1 and CDR2 are drawn from the germline V gene: KGHSH, LQKENI. V and J are truncated by 3 bases and 2 bases respectively, leaving an intervening sequence of 10 bases. The time point tag for this specimen amounts to: patch test 1, 2 weeks after DPC sensitization. Interpreted using the paper, the treatment or condition label stands for: therapeutic diphenylcyclopropenone sensitization with weekly scalp DPC. Blood at each patch-test visit was drawn before the patch test was applied. Eligible patients were aged 18 to 70, diagnosed with alopecia, deemed suitable for DPC therapy, and excluded if pregnant. Total RNA was extracted from unfractionated whole blood collected in Tempus Blood RNA tubes.

The receptor was derived from a woman aged 45-65 years with alopecia areata. Some clones in this sample may be carry-over from other donors' samples. The sequence joins TRBV18 to TRBJ2-5; there is no confident call for the D gene. The sample in question was whole blood, obtained in connection with sensitization to the hapten diphenylcyclopropenone (DPC). The CDR3 region: CASSPSHTQETQYF. DNA sequence: TGTGCCAGCTCACCCTCCCACACTCAAGAGACCCAGTACTTC.